What follows are 10 T cell receptor beta chains derived from one specimen sequenced in a study of CD8 T cells in ankylosing spondylitis. MiXCR, run by TCRdb on the 5' RACE reads, gives a single entry per CDR3 protein. The data show around 150,000 distinct CDR3 sequences, with about 7% seen just once and roughly an eighth held by the top ten. The sequencing sample was made of blood, either unsorted or a sorted T cell fraction (not recorded which). These receptors were taken from a female donor with ankylosing spondylitis or in good health (not recorded which).

This clonotype was detected ten times or more. The chain carries TRBV28 and TRBJ1-5; a possible D gene is TRBD1 (5 bases). This CDR3 region has 16 residues. V lost 2 bases and J lost 0, with 11 bases in between. Germline CDR1 is MDHEN and CDR2 is SYDVKM. The CDR3 spells CASSLNPGYSNQPQHF. The CDR3 DNA is TGTGCCAGCAGTTTAAATCCAGGGTATAGCAATCAGCCCCAGCATTTT.

This clonotype was recorded at least ten times. The rearrangement links TRBV5-1 to TRBJ2-2; D not certain. The germline CDR1 and CDR2 sequences are SGHRS and YFSETQ. V dropped 0 bases and J dropped 0 bases, with 3 bases sitting between them. This CDR3 spans 14 amino acids. The CDR3 nucleotides are TGCGCCAGCAGCTTGGGGGCGAACACCGGGGAGCTGTTTTTT. This gives the protein CASSLGANTGELFF. The full variable domain, in which reference TRBV5-1 and TRBJ2-2 provide the parts outside the CDR3, is KAGVTQTPRYLIKTRGQQVTLSCSPISGHRSVSWYQQTPGQGLQFLFEYFSETQRNKGNFPGRFSGRQFSNSRSEMNVSTLELGDSALYLCASSLGANTGELFFGEGSRLTVL.

This clonotype was picked up many times. This chain links TRBV12-3 or TRBV12-4 with TRBJ2-5, with 9 positions matching TRBD1. Trimming at V came to 3 bases and at J to 7 bases, leaving 12 bases not matched to a gene. There are 16 residues in the CDR3. Here the CDR3 DNA reads TGTGCCAGCAGTTTTCGGGGACAGGGACACTTCCTGACCCAGTACTTC. Its translation: CASSFRGQGHFLTQYF.

This clonotype was counted at least ten times. Sequence at one end of the junction differs from germline and may be a read error. The chain joins TRBV20-1 to TRBJ2-3; 7 bases line up with TRBD2. The CDR3 spans 16 residues. Looked up from germline, CDR1 is DFQATT and CDR2 is SNEGSKA (reference sequence). In DNA form, the CDR3 reads TGCTGTGCTAGCCCCATCCAGCGGGGAGACACAGATACGCAGTATTTT. Protein: CCASPIQRGDTDTQYF.

This clonotype was found many times. The chain joins TRBV28 to TRBJ2-7, with D uncertain. The germline gives CDR1 MDHEN, CDR2 SYDVKM. Trimming cost V 3 bases and J 1 base, with 10 bases left between them. The CDR3 covers 14 residues. CDR3 loop: CASSFGGPSYEQYF. CDR3 nucleotides: TGTGCCAGCAGTTTTGGTGGACCGTCCTACGAGCAGTACTTC.

At least ten counts were recorded for this clonotype. The chain has TRBV7-2 and TRBJ1-5; the D gene is possibly TRBD1 (6 bases). Per the germline V gene, CDR1 is SGHTA and CDR2 is FQGNSA. The V and J ends lost 3 bases and 2 bases respectively, with 11 bases between them. The CDR3 is 15 amino acids. The CDR3 is CASSFQGGGNQPQHF. CDR3 nucleotides: TGTGCCAGCAGCTTTCAAGGGGGGGGCAATCAGCCCCAGCATTTT. Full variable domain (remainder filled in from reference TRBV7-2 and TRBJ1-5): GAGVSQSPSNKVTEKGKDVELRCDPISGHTALYWYRQSLGQGLEFLIYFQGNSAPDKSGLPSDRFSAERTGGSVSTLTIQRTQQEDSAVYLCASSFQGGGNQPQHFGDGTRLSIL.

Comments on this clonotype: A read error may be the cause here, since a much bigger clone is one base away. V is TRBV5-6 and J is TRBJ1-4, with unresolved D. Germline V CDR1 and CDR2: SGHDT, YYEEEE. This CDR3 is built from 13 residues. This chain's CDR3 is CASGLVQDEKLFF. The CDR3 DNA sequence: TGTGCCAGCGGCTTGGTGCAGGATGAAAAACTGTTTTTT.

This clonotype occurred many times. This chain joins TRBV7-2 and TRBJ2-1; 11 bases are a match to TRBD1. Trimming removed 3 bases from V and 6 bases from J; junction bases left unmatched: 4. The germline CDR1 and CDR2 sequences are SGHTA and FQGNSA. The CDR3 length is 15 residues. The DNA for the CDR3 is TGTGCCAGCAGCTTCCAGGGACAGGGGGTCAATGAGCAGTTCTTC. This translates into CASSFQGQGVNEQFF.

J is TRBJ2-7 and V is TRBV2; D is tentatively TRBD1 or TRBD2 (6 bases each). V shed 0 bases and J shed 7 bases, with 13 bases lying between them. Germline V CDR1 and CDR2: SNHLY, FYNNEI. The CDR3 has 14 residues. CDR3 DNA sequence: TGTGCCAGCAGTGAAGCGCTTCTAGGGGGGGAGCAGTACTTC. Protein sequence: CASSEALLGGEQYF.

This clonotype was recorded many times. This rearrangement joins TRBV20-1 to TRBJ2-1; the match to TRBD1 covers 10 bases. The CDR3 contains 14 residues. Germline loops: CDR1 DFQATT, CDR2 SNEGSKA (reference sequence). The ends lost 6 bases at V and 8 bases at J; junction bases unmatched: 10. In DNA, the CDR3 is TGCAGTGCGCCGCTCGACAGGGGGCTCGATGAGCAGTTCTTC. Amino acids: CSAPLDRGLDEQFF.